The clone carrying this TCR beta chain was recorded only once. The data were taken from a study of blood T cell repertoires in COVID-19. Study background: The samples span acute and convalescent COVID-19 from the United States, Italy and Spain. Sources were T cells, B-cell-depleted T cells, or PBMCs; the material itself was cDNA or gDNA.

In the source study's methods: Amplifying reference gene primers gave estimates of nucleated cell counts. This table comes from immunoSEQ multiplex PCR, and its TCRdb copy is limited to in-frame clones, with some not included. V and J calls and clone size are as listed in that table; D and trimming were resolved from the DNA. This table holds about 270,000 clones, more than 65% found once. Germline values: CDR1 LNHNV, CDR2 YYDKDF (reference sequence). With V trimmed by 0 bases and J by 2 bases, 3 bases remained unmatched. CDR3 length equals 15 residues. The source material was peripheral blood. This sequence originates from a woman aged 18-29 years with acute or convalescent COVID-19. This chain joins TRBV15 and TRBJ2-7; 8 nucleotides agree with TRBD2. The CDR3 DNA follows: TGTGCCACCAGCAGAGAGTCGGGAGGGCCCTACGAGCAGTACTTC. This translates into CATSRESGGPYEQYF.